This T cell receptor (beta chain) was sequenced for a study of response to subunit inactivated influenza vaccine. The study's findings and limits: It was the authors' suggestion that each seasonal influenza vaccination recruits few new T cells.

This clonotype showed up many times. Antigen: not known. A single record per CDR3 protein comes from TCRdb applying MiXCR to the RT-PCR reads. Counted here are hundreds of thousands of distinct CDR3 sequences, less than 20% occurring once; the ten biggest clones make up more than 9%. This CDR3 is built from 14 residues. The ends were cut back, 4 bases at V and 0 bases at J, with 11 bases in the middle. Germline V gene lookup returns CDR1 SGHRS and CDR2 YFSETQ. The clonotype was recovered from a man between 45 and 60 years old who received an inactivated influenza vaccine. Source: PBMCs from blood, taken 11 to 12 days after vaccination. The gene calls are TRBV5-1 and TRBJ2-7, with D possibly being TRBD2 (5 bases). The CDR3 sequence is CASSMAEASYEQYF. The CDR3 region has the DNA TGCGCCAGCAGCATGGCGGAGGCCTCCTACGAGCAGTACTTC.